This TCR beta chain was retrieved from a study of technical replicates of blood from several donors listed by TCRdb under 2017. From the cysteine up to the phenylalanine, the CDR3 has a length of 17 residues. Just the 51-base CDR3 DNA is kept, in frame starting at base 1. Trimmed from V: 3 bases; trimmed from J: 0 bases; junction bases lacking a gene match: 8. According to the germline V gene, CDR1 reads SGHRS and CDR2 reads YFSETQ. As to this clone: Its binding antigen is unknown. No much larger clone is present one base from it, and per-base qualities are unavailable.

The method behind the library was the immunoSEQ multiplex PCR assay. TCRdb provides this immuneACCESS table in a form limited to in-frame rearrangements. Some clones are lacking; in checked studies, under half of them reflect an unresolved V gene, and why the rest are absent is not known. Across this sample there are 85,000 to 90,000 clones, with around 90% seen only once. The top ten clones comprise under 0.3% of the sample. The chain employs TRBV5-1 and TRBJ2-3, with TRBD2 identical over 9 junction bases. The sequencing input was T cells isolated from PBMCs. This clonotype was sampled from a human donor in good health. Read as DNA, the sequence is TGCGCCAGCAGCTCCGCCAGCGGGGGGATTAGCACAGATACGCAGTATTTT. Its translation reads: CASSSASGGISTDTQYF.